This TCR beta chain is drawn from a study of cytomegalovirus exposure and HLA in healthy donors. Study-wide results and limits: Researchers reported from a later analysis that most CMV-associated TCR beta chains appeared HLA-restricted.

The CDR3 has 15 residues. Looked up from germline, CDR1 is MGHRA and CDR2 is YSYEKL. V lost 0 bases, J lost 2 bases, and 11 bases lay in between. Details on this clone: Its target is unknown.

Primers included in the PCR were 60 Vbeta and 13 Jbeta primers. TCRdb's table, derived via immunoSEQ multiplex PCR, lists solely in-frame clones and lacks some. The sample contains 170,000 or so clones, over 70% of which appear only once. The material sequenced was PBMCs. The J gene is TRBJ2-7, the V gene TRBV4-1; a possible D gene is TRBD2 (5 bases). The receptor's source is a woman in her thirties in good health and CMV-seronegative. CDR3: CASSQETRETYEQYF. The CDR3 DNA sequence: TGCGCCAGCAGCCAAGAGACAAGGGAGACCTACGAGCAGTACTTC.